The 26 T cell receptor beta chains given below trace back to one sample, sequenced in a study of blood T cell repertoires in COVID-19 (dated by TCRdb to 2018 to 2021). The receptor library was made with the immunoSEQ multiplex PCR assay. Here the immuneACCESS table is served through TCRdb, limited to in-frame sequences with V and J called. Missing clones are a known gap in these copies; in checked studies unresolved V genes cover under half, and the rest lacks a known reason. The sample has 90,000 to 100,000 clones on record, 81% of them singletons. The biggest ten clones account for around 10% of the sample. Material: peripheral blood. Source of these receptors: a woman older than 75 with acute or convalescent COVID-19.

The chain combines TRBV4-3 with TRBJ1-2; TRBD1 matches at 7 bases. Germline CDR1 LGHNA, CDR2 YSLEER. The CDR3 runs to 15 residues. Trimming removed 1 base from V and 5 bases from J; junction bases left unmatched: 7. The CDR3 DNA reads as TGCGCCAGCAGCCAAGCCCCCGGGACAGCATATGGCTACACCTTC. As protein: CASSQAPGTAYGYTF.

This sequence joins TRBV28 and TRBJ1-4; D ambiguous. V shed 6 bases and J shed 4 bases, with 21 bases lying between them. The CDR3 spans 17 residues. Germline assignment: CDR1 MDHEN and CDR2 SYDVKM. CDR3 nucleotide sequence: TGTGCCAGCAGCCCTCCAAGTCGGGGTCGGGGTAATGAAAAACTGTTTTTT. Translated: CASSPPSRGRGNEKLFF. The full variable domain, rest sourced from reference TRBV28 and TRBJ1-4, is DVKVTQSSRYLVKRTGEKVFLECVQDMDHENMFWYRQDPGLGLRLIYFSYDVKMKEKGDIPEGYSVSREKKERFSLILESASTNQTSMYLCASSPPSRGRGNEKLFFGSGTQLSVL.

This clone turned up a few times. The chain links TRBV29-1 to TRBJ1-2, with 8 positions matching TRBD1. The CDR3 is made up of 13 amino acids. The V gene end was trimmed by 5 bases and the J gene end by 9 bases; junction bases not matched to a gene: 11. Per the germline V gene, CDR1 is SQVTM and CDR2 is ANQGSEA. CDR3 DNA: TGCAGCGTTTACTATCAGGGGGCTGAGAGCTACACCTTC. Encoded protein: CSVYYQGAESYTF.

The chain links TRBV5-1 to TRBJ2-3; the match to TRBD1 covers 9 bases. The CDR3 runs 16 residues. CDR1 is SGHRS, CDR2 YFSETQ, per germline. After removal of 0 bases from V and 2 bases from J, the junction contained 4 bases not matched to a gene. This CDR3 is CASSLGDRATTDTQYF. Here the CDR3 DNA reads TGCGCCAGCAGCTTGGGGGACAGGGCAACCACAGATACGCAGTATTTT. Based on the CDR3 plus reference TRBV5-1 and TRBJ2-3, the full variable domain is KAGVTQTPRYLIKTRGQQVTLSCSPISGHRSVSWYQQTPGQGLQFLFEYFSETQRNKGNFPGRFSGRQFSNSRSEMNVSTLELGDSALYLCASSLGDRATTDTQYFGPGTRLTVL.

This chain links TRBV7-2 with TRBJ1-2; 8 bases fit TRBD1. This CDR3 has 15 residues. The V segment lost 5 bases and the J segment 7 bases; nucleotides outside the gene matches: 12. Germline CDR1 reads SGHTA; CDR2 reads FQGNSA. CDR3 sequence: CASSPEGSDRGGYTF. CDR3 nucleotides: TGTGCCAGCAGCCCTGAGGGCAGCGACAGGGGTGGCTACACCTTC.

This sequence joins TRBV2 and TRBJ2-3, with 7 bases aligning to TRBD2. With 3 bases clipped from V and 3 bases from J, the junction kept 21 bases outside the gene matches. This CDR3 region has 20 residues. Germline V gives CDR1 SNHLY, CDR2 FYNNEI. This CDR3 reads CASSEGPKSGGGLRTDTQYF. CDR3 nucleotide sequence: TGTGCCAGCAGTGAGGGGCCTAAGTCTGGCGGGGGTCTCAGAACAGATACGCAGTATTTT.

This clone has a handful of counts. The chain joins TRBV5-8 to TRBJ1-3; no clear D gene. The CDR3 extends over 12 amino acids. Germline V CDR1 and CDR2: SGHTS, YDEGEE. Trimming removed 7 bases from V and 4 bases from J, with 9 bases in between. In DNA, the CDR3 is TGTGCCAGCCGCCGTCGGGGAAACACCATATATTTT. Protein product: CASRRRGNTIYF.

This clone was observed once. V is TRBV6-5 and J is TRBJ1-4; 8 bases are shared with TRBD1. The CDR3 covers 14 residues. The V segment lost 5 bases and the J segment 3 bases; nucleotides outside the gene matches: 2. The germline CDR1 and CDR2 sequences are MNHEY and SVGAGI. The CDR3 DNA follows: TGTGCCAGCAGTAAGGACAGGGCTAATGAAAAACTGTTTTTT. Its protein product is CASSKDRANEKLFF.

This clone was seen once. The CDR3, as DNA: TGTGCCAGCAGCTTACACAGGGTAGCTGAAGCTTTCTTT. Translation: CASSLHRVAEAFF. The chain is built from TRBV7-8 and TRBJ1-1; D is perhaps TRBD1 (6 bases). Trimming pared 2 bases from V and 6 bases from J, leaving 10 bases between. The germline CDR1 and CDR2 sequences are SGHVS and FQNEAQ. This CDR3 is 13 amino acids long.

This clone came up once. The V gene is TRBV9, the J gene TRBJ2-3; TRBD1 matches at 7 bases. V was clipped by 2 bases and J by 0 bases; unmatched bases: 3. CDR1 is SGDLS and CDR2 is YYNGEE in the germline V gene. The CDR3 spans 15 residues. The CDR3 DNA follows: TGTGCCAGCAGCGTCAGACAGGGAAGCACAGATACGCAGTATTTT. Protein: CASSVRQGSTDTQYF.

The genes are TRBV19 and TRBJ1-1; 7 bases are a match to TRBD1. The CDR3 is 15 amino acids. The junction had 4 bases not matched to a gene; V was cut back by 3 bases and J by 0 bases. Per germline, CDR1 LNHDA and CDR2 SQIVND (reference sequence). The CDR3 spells CASSIEGQMNTEAFF. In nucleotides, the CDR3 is TGTGCCAGTAGTATTGAGGGACAGATGAACACTGAAGCTTTCTTT.

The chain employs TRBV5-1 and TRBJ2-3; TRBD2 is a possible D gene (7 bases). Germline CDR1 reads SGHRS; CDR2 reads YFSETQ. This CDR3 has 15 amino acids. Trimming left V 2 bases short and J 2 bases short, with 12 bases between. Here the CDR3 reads CASSLRGGDTDTQYF. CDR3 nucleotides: TGCGCCAGCAGCTTACGAGGGGGGGACACAGATACGCAGTATTTT.

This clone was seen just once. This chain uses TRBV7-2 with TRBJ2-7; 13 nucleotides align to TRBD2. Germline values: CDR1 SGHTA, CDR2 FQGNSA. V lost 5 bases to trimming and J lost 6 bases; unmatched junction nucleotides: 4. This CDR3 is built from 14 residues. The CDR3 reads CASSTGLAGSEQYF. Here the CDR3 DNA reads TGTGCCAGCAGCACGGGACTAGCGGGGAGCGAGCAGTACTTC.

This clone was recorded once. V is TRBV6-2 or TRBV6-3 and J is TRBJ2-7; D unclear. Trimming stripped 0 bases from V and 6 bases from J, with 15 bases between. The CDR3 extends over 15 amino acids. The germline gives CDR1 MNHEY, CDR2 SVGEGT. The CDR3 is CASSYSTYGPGEQYV. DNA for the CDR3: TGTGCCAGCAGTTACTCCACATACGGTCCGGGCGAGCAGTACGTC.

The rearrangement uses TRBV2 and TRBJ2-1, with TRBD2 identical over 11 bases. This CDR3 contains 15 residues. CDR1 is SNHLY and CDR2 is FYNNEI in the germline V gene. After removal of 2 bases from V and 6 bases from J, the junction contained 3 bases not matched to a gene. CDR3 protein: CASSEFGLAGNEQFF. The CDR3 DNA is TGTGCCAGCAGTGAATTTGGACTAGCGGGCAATGAGCAGTTCTTC.

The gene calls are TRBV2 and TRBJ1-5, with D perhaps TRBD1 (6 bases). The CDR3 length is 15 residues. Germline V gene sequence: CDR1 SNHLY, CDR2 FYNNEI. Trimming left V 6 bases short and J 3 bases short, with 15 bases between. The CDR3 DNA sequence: TGTGCCAGCAGCGGGATCAGGGGAAACAATCAGCCCCAGCATTTT. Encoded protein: CASSGIRGNNQPQHF.

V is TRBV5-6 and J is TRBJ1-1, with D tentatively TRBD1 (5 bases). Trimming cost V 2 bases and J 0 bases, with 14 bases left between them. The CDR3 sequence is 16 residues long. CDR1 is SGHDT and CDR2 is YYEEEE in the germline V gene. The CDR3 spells CASSLISGLVNTEAFF. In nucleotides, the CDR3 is TGTGCCAGCAGCTTAATATCAGGGTTGGTGAACACTGAAGCTTTCTTT.

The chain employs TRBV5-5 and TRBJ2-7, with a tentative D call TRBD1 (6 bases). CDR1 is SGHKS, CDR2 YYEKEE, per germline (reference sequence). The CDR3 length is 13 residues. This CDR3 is CASSLGPRDTVEV. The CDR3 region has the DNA TGTGCCAGCAGCTTGGGGCCCCGGGACACCGTGGAGGTC.

In DNA, the CDR3 is TGCGCCAGCAGTCCAAAACTCGCGAACACAGATACGCAGTATTTT. This gives the protein CASSPKLANTDTQYF. The V call is TRBV4-1, the J call TRBJ2-3; the D is unclear. Germline CDR1 MGHRA, CDR2 YSYEKL. The CDR3 is 15 amino acids. The ends were cut back, 6 bases at V and 2 bases at J, with 15 bases in the middle.

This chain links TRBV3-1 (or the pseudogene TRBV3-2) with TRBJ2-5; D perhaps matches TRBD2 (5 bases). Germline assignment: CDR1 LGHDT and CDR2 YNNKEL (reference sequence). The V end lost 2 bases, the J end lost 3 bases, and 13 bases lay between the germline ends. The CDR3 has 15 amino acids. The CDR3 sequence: CASSQSGKRKETQYF. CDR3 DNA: TGTGCCAGCAGCCAATCGGGAAAACGGAAAGAGACCCAGTACTTC.

The DNA of the CDR3 is TGTGCCAGCAGCTTCCGGGACAGGTATCAGCCCCAGCATTTT. It codes for CASSFRDRYQPQHF. The J gene is TRBJ1-5, the V gene TRBV28; 8 bases align to TRBD1. J lost 5 bases, V lost 6 bases, and 6 bases had no gene match. CDR1 is MDHEN and CDR2 is SYDVKM in the germline V gene. The CDR3 totals 14 residues.

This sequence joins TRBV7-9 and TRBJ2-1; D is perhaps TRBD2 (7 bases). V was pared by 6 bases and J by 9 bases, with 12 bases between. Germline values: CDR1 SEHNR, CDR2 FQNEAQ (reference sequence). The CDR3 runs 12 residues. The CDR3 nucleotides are TGTGCCAGCAGGAACAGGGAGGGTGAGCAGTTCTTC. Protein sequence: CASRNREGEQFF.

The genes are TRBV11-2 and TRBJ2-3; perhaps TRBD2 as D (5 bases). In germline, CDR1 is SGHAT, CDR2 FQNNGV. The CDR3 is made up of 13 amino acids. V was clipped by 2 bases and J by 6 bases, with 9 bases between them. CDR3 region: CASSLSGMDTQYF. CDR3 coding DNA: TGTGCCAGCAGCTTATCGGGGATGGATACGCAGTATTTT. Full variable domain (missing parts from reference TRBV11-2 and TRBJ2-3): EAGVAQSPRYKIIEKRQSVAFWCNPISGHATLYWYQQILGQGPKLLIQFQNNGVVDDSQLPKDRFSAERLKGVDSTLKIQPAKLEDSAVYLCASSLSGMDTQYFGPGTRLTVL.

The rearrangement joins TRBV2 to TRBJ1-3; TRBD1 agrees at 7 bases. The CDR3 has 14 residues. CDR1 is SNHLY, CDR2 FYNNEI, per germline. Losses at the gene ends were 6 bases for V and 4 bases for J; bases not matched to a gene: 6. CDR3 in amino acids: CASSSQGLGNTIYF. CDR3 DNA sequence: TGTGCCAGCAGCTCACAGGGGTTGGGAAACACCATATATTTT.

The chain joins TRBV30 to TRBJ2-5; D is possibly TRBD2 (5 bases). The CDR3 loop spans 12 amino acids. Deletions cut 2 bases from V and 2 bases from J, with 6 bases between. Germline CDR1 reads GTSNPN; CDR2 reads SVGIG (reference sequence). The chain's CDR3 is CAWSPGQETQYF. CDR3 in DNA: TGTGCCTGGAGTCCGGGGCAAGAGACCCAGTACTTC.

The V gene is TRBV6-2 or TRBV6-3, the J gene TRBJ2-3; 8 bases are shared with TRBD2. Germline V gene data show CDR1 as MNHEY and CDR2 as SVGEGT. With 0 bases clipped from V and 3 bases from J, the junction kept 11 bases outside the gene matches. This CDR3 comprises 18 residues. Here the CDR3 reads CASSYSTARGGSTDTQYF. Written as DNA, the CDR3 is TGTGCCAGCAGTTACTCGACGGCCCGCGGGGGGAGTACAGATACGCAGTATTTT.